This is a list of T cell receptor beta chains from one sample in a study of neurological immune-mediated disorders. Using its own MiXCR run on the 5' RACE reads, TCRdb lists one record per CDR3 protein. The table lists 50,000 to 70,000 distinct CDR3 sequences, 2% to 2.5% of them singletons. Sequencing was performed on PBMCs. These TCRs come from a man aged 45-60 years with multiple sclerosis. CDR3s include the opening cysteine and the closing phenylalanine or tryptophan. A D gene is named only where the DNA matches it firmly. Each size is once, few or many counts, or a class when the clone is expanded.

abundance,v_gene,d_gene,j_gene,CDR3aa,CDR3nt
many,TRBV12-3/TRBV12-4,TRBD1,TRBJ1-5,CASRGQGGQPQHF,TGTGCCAGCAGAGGACAGGGCGGTCAGCCCCAGCATTTT
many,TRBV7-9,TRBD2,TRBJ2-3,CASSEGLVATDTQYF,TGTGCCAGCAGCGAGGGACTAGTTGCTACAGATACGCAGTATTTT
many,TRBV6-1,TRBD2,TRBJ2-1,CASSEAGGRNEQFF,TGTGCCAGCAGTGAAGCCGGGGGGAGAAATGAGCAGTTCTTC
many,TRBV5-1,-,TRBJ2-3,CASSSDGSTDTQYF,TGCGCCAGCAGCTCGGACGGAAGCACAGATACGCAGTATTTT
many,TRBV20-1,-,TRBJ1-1,CSASPGTIGTEAFF,TGCAGTGCTAGTCCCGGGACAATAGGCACTGAAGCTTTCTTT
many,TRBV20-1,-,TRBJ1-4,CSANPAVGATNEKLFF,TGCAGTGCAAATCCTGCTGTGGGAGCAACTAATGAAAAACTGTTTTTT
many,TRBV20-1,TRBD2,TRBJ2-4,CSAAVTSGGDQYF,TGCAGTGCTGCCGTTACTAGCGGGGGGGATCAGTACTTC
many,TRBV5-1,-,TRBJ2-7,CASSLVFPVQSYEQYF,TGCGCCAGCAGCTTGGTCTTTCCGGTCCAGTCCTACGAGCAGTACTTC
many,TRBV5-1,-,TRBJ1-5,CASSLAPTGSGGNQPQHF,TGCGCCAGCAGCTTGGCCCCAACAGGGAGTGGCGGCAATCAGCCCCAGCATTTT
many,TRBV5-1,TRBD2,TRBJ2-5,CASSLGVAGRETQYF,TGCGCCAGCAGCTTGGGGGTAGCGGGGAGAGAGACCCAGTACTTC
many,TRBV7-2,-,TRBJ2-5,CASSTDAGTQQETQYF,TGTGCCAGCAGCACCGATGCCGGGACACAACAAGAGACCCAGTACTTC
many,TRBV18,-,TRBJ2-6,CASSPPLGLGANVLTF,TGTGCCAGCTCACCTCCCCTTGGGTTGGGGGCCAACGTCCTGACTTTC
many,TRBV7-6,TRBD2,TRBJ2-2,CASSFGLADTGELFF,TGTGCCAGCAGCTTTGGACTAGCGGACACCGGGGAGCTGTTTTTT
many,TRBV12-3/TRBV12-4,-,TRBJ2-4,CASSTSDRKNIQYF,TGTGCCAGCAGTACCTCGGACCGAAAAAACATTCAGTACTTC
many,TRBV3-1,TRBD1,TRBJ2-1,CASSLTGTGSYEQFF,TGTGCCAGCAGCCTCACCGGGACAGGGTCCTATGAGCAGTTCTTC
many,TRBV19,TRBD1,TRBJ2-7,CASRKGQHYEQYF,TGTGCCAGTAGGAAGGGACAGCACTACGAGCAGTACTTC